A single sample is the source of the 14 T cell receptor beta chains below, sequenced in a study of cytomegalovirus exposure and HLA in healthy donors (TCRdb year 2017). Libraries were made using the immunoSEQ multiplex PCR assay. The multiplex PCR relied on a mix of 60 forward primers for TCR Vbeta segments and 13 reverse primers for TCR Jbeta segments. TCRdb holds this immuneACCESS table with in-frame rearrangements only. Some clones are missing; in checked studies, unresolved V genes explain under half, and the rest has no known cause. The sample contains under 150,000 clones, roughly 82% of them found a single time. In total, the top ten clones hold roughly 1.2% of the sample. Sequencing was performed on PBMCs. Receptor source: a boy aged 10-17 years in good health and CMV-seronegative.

In DNA form, the CDR3 reads TGTGCCTGGAGTGGGACAGAGCCCTATAGCAATCAGCCCCAGCATTTT. Translation: CAWSGTEPYSNQPQHF. The J gene is TRBJ1-5, the V gene TRBV30, with a weak D call TRBD1 (6 bases). V was trimmed by 1 base and J by 0 bases, leaving 13 bases between them. Germline CDR1 GTSNPN, CDR2 SVGIG (reference sequence). The CDR3 covers 16 residues.

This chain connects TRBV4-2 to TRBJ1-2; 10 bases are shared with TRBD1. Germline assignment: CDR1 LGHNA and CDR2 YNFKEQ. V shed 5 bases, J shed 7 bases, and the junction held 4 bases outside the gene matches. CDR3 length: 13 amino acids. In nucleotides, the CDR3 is TGTGCCAGCAGCTCGGGACAGGGGTTTGGCTACACCTTC. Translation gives CASSSGQGFGYTF.

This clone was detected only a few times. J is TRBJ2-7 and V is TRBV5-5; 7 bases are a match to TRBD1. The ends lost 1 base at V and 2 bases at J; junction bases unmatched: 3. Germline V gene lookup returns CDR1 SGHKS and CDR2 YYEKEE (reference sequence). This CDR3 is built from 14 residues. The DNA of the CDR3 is TGTGCCAGCAGCTTGAGGGGGCTCCCCTACGAGCAGTACTTC. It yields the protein CASSLRGLPYEQYF.

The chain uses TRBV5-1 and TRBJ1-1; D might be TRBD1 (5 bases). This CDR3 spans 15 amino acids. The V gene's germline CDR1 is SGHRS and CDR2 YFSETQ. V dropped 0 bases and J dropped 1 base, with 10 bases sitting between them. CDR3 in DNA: TGCGCCAGCAGCTTGGGCCAGACAGCGAACACTGAAGCTTTCTTT. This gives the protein CASSLGQTANTEAFF.

CDR3 protein: CAWSGSTEAFF. Here the CDR3 DNA reads TGTGCCTGGAGTGGCAGTACTGAAGCTTTCTTT. This chain joins TRBV30 and TRBJ1-1, with unresolved D. Germline loops: CDR1 GTSNPN, CDR2 SVGIG (reference sequence). There are 11 residues in the CDR3. V was shortened by 1 base and J by 5 bases, with 5 bases between the two germline ends.

The CDR3 protein is CASSDGTVPNQPQHF. Here the CDR3 DNA reads TGTGCCAGCAGTGACGGTACAGTTCCCAATCAGCCCCAGCATTTT. V and J are TRBV2 and TRBJ1-5; D is ambiguous. CDR1 and CDR2 from the germline V gene are SNHLY and FYNNEI. V was cut by 3 bases and J by 3 bases, with 12 bases left in between. The CDR3 has 15 amino acids.

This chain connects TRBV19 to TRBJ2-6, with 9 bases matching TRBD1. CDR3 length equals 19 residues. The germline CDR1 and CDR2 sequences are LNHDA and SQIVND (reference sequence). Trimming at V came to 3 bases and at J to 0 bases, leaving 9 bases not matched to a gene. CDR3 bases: TGTGCCAGTAGTATGTACTGGGAGACAGGGGGCTCTGGGGCCAACGTCCTGACTTTC. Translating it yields CASSMYWETGGSGANVLTF.

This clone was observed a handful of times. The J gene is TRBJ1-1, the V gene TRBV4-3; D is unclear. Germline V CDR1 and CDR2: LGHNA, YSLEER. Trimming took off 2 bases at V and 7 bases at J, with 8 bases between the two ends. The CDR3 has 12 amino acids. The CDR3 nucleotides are TGCGCCAGCAGCCAACCTAGAGGTGAAGCTTTCTTT. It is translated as CASSQPRGEAFF.

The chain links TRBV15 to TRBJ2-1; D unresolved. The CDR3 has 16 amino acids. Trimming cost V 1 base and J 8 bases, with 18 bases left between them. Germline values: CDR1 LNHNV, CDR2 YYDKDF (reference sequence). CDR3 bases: TGTGCCACCAGCAGAGTCGGGTTCGGCCGGAGCCATGAGCAGTTCTTC. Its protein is CATSRVGFGRSHEQFF.

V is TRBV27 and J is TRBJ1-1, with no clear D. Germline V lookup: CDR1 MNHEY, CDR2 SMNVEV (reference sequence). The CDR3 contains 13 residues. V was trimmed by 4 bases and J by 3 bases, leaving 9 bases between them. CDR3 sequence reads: CASSSSSYTEAFF. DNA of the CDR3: TGTGCCAGCAGTTCCAGTTCGTACACTGAAGCTTTCTTT.

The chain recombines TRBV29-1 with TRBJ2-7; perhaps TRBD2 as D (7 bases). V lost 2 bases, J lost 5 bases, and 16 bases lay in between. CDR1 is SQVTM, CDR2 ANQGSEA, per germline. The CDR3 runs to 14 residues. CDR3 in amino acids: CSVEKGTGGHEQYF. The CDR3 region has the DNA TGCAGCGTTGAAAAGGGGACGGGGGGCCACGAGCAGTACTTC.

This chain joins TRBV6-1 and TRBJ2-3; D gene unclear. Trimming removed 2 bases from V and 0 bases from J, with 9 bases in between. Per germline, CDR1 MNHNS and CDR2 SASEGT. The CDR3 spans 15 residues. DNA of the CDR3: TGTGCCAGCAGTGAATACCCAGGTAGCACAGATACGCAGTATTTT. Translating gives CASSEYPGSTDTQYF.

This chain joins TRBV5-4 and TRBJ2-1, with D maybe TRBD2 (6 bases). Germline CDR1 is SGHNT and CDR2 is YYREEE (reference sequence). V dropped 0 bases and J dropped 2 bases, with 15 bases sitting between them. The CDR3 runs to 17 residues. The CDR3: CASSLASGGGPYNEQFF. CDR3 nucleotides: TGTGCCAGCAGCTTGGCCTCCGGGGGTGGCCCCTACAATGAGCAGTTCTTC.

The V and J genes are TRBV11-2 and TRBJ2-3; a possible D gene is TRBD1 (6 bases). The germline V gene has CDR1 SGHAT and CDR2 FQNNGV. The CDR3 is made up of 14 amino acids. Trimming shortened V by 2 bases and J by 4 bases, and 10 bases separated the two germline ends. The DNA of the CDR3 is TGTGCCAGCAGCTTACGGGACACCTCAGATACGCAGTATTTT. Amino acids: CASSLRDTSDTQYF.